This T cell receptor delta chain is drawn from a study of γδ T cells in repeated Plasmodium falciparum infection (dated by TCRdb to the early 2020s). For context, the study as a whole: The natural-infection arm enrolled Malian children exposed to intense seasonal malaria transmission and compared the Malian children with Australian children matched for age and gender. Four controlled human malaria infections were administered to roughly five malaria-naive U.S. adults over roughly 610 days by bites from P. falciparum NF54-infected Anopheles stephensi mosquitoes. Samples from controlled-infection subjects were taken at baseline, just before selected infections, and 21 days after each infection. The gammadelta TCR repertoires from Mali were analysed in two ways: cross-sectionally during periods with no transmission, and longitudinally across episodes of acute febrile malaria. The study examined how repeated Plasmodium falciparum infection shapes the human gammadelta T cell repertoire, using natural infection in Mali and controlled human malaria infection. The paper as a whole reports these results and caveats: The Malian cohort came from a small rural village of predominantly one ethnic group, limiting generalizability. Because the controlled-infection cohort was small, analysis of inter-individual variability in gammadelta T cell responses was limited.

This clone has ten or more counts. Its target antigen remains unknown. TCRdb's listed protein matches a much larger clone and diverges from this DNA's translation at residue 13, likely through a read error; the protein shown comes from the DNA. Library construction relied on multiplex PCR. Sequencing was performed on an Illumina MiSeq. From each sorted gammadelta T cell sample, both TCR gamma (TRG) and TCR delta (TRD) chains were sequenced. The authors' pipeline ran thus. Clonotype tree plots, accumulated frequency of the top 20 clonotypes, diversity index (DI) and D75 metrics were included in the repertoire analyses. TCRdb processed the public reads again with the CATT caller, after which rows with matching DNA were combined. It is TCRdb's table, rather than the study itself, that gives the V and J calls and clone size. The sample includes about 57,000 delta-chain clones, with 1.7% observed a single time. Over 12% of the sample lies in the top ten.

The origin of this receptor is a pool of human donors (malaria-infected and uninfected, not separated). Material for sequencing was gamma-delta T cells from blood.

CDR3 region: CACDHSSLGDPYADKLIF. In nucleotide form, the sequence is TGTGCCTGTGACCATTCTTCACTGGGGGATCCGTACGCCGATAAACTCATCTTT. The sequence links TRDV2 to TRDJ1; 10 central bases correspond to TRDD3. V loses 3 bases at its end and J loses 3 bases; junction bases beyond the gene matches: 15. Including cysteine and phenylalanine, the CDR3 has 18 amino acids. CDR3 DNA is the only sequence kept; it has 54 bases, read in frame from the first base. The germline V gene supplies CDR1 GEAIGNYY and CDR2 EKD.